This note documents a single T cell receptor beta chain sequence. The antigen is unknown. Germline values: CDR1 LNHDA, CDR2 SQIVND (reference sequence). The CDR3 sequence is 14 residues long. V lost 0 bases to trimming and J lost 9 bases, with 12 bases between them. This PCR relied on a set of 60 Vbeta primers and 13 Jbeta primers. The table came from immunoSEQ multiplex PCR; TCRdb's copy has only in-frame clones and leaves some out. The sample has 45,000 to 65,000 clones, roughly 81% seen once. This sample stems from a study of cytomegalovirus exposure and HLA in healthy donors. Turning to the study itself: A previous analysis identified 117 million unique TCR beta sequences derived from about 180 million T cells. A preliminary data release comprised roughly 80 million unique TCRs obtained from HLA-typed donors.

General study findings and limits: 16,951 TCR beta sequences were associated with HLA alleles at 0.05 false discovery rate in a later analysis. Most of the CMV-associated TCR beta chains (in a later analysis) appeared to be HLA-restricted.

The receptor was derived from a middle-aged woman in good health and CMV-seropositive. The rearrangement uses TRBV19 and TRBJ1-5, with a possible D match to TRBD1 (5 bases). The sample consisted of PBMCs. In DNA form, the CDR3 reads TGTGCCAGTAGTATAGAGCGGGGGAACTTGCCCCAGCATTTT. Its protein product is CASSIERGNLPQHF.